This TCR beta chain was sequenced for a study of cytomegalovirus exposure and HLA in healthy donors. Study observations and caveats: Rare TCR sequences dominated, though some public TCRs recurred in many donors.

Generated by immunoSEQ multiplex PCR, the TCRdb table keeps only in-frame clones and is missing some. The table shows hundreds of thousands of clones, with roughly 90% occurring only once. The CDR3 extends over 14 amino acids. V lost 1 base and J lost 8, with 11 bases in between. Germline CDR1 is LNHNV and CDR2 is YYDKDF (reference sequence). Points on this clone: As yet, its antigen is unknown.

The TCR was taken from a woman between 18 and 30 years old in good health and CMV-seronegative. The specimen was PBMCs. V gene TRBV15 combines with J gene TRBJ1-4; D gene uncertain. In DNA form, the CDR3 reads TGTGCCACCAGCAGAGTAAGAGGTAGAGAAAAACTGTTTTTT. It codes for CATSRVRGREKLFF.